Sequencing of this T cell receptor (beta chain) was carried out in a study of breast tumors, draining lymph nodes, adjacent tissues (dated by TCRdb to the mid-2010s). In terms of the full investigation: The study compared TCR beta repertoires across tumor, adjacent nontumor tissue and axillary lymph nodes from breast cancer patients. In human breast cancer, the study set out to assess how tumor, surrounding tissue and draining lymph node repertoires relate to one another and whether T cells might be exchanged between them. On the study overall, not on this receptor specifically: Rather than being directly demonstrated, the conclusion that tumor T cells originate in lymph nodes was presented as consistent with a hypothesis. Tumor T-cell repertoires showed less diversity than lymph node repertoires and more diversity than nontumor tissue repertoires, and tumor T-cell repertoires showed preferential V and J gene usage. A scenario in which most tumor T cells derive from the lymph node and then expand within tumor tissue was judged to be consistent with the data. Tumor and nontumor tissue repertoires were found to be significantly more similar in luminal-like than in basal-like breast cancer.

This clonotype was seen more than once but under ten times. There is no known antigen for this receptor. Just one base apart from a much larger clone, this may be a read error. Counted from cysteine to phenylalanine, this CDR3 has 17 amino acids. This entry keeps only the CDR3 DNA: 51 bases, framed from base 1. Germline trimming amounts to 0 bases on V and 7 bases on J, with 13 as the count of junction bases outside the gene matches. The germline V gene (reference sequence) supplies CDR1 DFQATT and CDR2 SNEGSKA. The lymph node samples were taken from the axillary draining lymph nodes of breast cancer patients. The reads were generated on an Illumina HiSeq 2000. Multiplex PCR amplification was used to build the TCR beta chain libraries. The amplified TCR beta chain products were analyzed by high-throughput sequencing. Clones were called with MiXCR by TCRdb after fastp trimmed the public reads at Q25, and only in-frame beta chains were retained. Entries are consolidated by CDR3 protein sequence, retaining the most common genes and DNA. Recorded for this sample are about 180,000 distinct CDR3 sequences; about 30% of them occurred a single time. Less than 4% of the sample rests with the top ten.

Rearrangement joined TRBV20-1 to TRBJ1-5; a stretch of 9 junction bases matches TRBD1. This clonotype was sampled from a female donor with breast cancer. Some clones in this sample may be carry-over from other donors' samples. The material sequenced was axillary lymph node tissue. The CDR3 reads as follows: CSARETGTGTFGQPQHF. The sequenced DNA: TGCAGTGCTAGAGAAACCGGGACAGGGACTTTCGGGCAGCCCCAGCATTTT.